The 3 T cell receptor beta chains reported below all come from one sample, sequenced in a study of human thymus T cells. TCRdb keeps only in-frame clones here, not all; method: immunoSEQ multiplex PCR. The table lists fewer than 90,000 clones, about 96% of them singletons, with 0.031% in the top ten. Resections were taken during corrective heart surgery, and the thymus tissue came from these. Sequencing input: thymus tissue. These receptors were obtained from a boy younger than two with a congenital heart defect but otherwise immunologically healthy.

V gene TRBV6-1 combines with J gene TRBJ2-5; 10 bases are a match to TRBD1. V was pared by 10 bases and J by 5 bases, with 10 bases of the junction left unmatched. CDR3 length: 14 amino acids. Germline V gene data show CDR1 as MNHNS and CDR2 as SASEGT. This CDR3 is CAILDRGMPETQYF. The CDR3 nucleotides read TGTGCCATCCTGGACAGGGGGATGCCGGAGACCCAGTACTTC.

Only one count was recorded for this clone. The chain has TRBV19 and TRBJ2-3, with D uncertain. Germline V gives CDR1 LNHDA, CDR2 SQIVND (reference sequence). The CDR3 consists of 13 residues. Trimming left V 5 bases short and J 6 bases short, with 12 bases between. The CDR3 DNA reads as TGTGCCAGTAGTCCCGACAAAGAGGATACGCAGTATTTT. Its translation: CASSPDKEDTQYF.

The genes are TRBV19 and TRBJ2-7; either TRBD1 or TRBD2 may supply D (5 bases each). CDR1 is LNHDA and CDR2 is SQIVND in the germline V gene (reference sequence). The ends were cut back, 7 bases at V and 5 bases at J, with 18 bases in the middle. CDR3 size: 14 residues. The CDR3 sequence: CASKPNQGVNEQYF. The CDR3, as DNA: TGTGCCAGTAAACCGAACCAGGGAGTCAACGAGCAGTACTTC.